The 14 T cell receptor beta chains below come from one sample, sequenced in a study of T cell responses to AZD1222 COVID-19 vaccine. The protocol was immunoSEQ multiplex PCR, while the TCRdb copy is restricted to in-frame clones and leaves out a portion. The data contain 110,000 to 150,000 clones, approximately 90% of them singletons. This specimen consisted of peripheral blood, obtained on day 0 of AZD1222 vaccination. These receptors all stem from an adult in good health.

In DNA form, the CDR3 reads TGCAGCGTTGGACAGGTTACTGGGGCCAACGTCCTGACTTTC. Encoded protein: CSVGQVTGANVLTF. The chain uses TRBV29-1 and TRBJ2-6; possibly TRBD1 for D (6 bases). Trimming took 4 bases from V and 2 from J, leaving 9 bases between them. Germline assignment: CDR1 SQVTM and CDR2 ANQGSEA. CDR3 length equals 14 residues.

The chain combines TRBV7-6 with TRBJ2-7; unclear D gene. Germline V gene sequence: CDR1 SGHVS, CDR2 FNYEAQ. This CDR3 region has 13 residues. Trimming stripped 0 bases from V and 7 bases from J, with 10 bases between. The CDR3 nucleotides are TGTGCCAGCAGCTTAGCATCGGTGTATGAGCAGTACTTC. Amino acid sequence: CASSLASVYEQYF.

V is TRBV28 and J is TRBJ2-7; D is unresolved. Trimming removed 6 bases at V and 5 bases at J, with 17 bases between. Germline V gene data show CDR1 as MDHEN and CDR2 as SYDVKM. This CDR3 comprises 14 residues. This chain's CDR3 is CASRPPGPRHEQYF. The CDR3, as DNA: TGTGCCAGCAGGCCTCCGGGCCCCCGGCACGAGCAGTACTTC.

The chain links TRBV28 to TRBJ1-1, with D possibly matching TRBD1 (5 bases). V was cut by 0 bases and J by 11 bases, with 19 bases left in between. CDR1 is MDHEN and CDR2 is SYDVKM in the germline V gene. The CDR3 has 15 amino acids. This CDR3 is CASSLWEVRTGGAFF. The CDR3 DNA sequence: TGTGCCAGCAGTTTATGGGAGGTTAGAACAGGTGGGGCTTTCTTT.

The chain joins TRBV28 to TRBJ1-1, with D possibly matching TRBD1 (5 bases). V lost 6 bases and J lost 1, with 15 bases in between. The CDR3 is made up of 15 amino acids. The germline gives CDR1 MDHEN, CDR2 SYDVKM. CDR3 DNA sequence: TGTGCCAGCAGCGTCTTGGGTGGGGGGAACACTGAAGCTTTCTTT. Its translation is CASSVLGGGNTEAFF.

J is TRBJ2-7 and V is TRBV7-2; TRBD2 matches 7 bases. CDR3 length equals 14 residues. The ends lost 6 bases at V and 5 bases at J; junction bases unmatched: 10. Germline CDR1 reads SGHTA; CDR2 reads FQGNSA. The CDR3 loop is CASSPAGVVDEQYF. The CDR3, as DNA: TGTGCCAGCAGTCCTGCGGGAGTCGTCGACGAGCAGTACTTC.

V usage is TRBV19 and J usage is TRBJ2-7; 8 bases are a match to TRBD1. This CDR3 has 14 amino acids. J lost 6 bases, V lost 5 bases, and 9 bases had no gene match. Germline loops: CDR1 LNHDA, CDR2 SQIVND (reference sequence). Here the CDR3 reads CASSPRTGSAEQYF. CDR3 sequence (DNA): TGTGCCAGTAGTCCACGGACAGGGTCTGCCGAGCAGTACTTC. The full variable domain, with the rest looked up from reference TRBV19 and TRBJ2-7, is DGGITQSPKYLFRKEGQNVTLSCEQNLNHDAMYWYRQDPGQGLRLIYYSQIVNDFQKGDIAEGYSVSREKKESFPLTVTSAQKNPTAFYLCASSPRTGSAEQYFGPGTRLTVT.

V gene TRBV9 combines with J gene TRBJ1-5, with 11 bases identical to TRBD1. CDR3 size: 15 residues. The germline gives CDR1 SGDLS, CDR2 YYNGEE. J gave up 8 bases and V 0 bases, and 4 bases lay outside the gene matches. The CDR3 region is CASSVAGDRGEPQHF. The CDR3 nucleotides read TGTGCCAGCAGCGTAGCGGGGGACAGGGGGGAGCCCCAGCATTTT. The full variable domain, its missing parts supplied by reference TRBV9 and TRBJ1-5, is DSGVTQTPKHLITATGQRVTLRCSPRSGDLSVYWYQQSLDQGLQFLIQYYNGEERAKGNILERFSAQQFPDLHSELNLSSLELGDSALYFCASSVAGDRGEPQHFGDGTRLSIL.

This chain links TRBV24-1 with TRBJ2-3; no definite D call. V gave up 11 bases and J gave up 4 bases, with 15 bases separating them. The CDR3 sequence is 13 residues long. Looked up from germline, CDR1 is KGHDR and CDR2 is SFDVKD. As DNA, the CDR3 is TGTGCCAGCGCCGATGAAGGACCAGATACGCAGTATTTT. Its translation: CASADEGPDTQYF.

The chain joins TRBV9 to TRBJ2-7; 8 bases map to TRBD2. The CDR3 extends over 15 amino acids. V lost 4 bases to trimming and J lost 4 bases; unmatched junction nucleotides: 10. In germline, CDR1 is SGDLS, CDR2 YYNGEE. The CDR3 nucleotides read TGTGCCAGCAGCCCACAAAGCGGGAGATGGTACGAGCAGTACTTC. It translates to CASSPQSGRWYEQYF.

This clone came up once. V usage is TRBV7-3 and J usage is TRBJ2-7; a weak D match, TRBD1 (5 bases). The CDR3 loop spans 13 amino acids. Germline V gene sequence: CDR1 SGHTA, CDR2 FQGTGA. V gave up 10 bases and J gave up 3 bases, with 16 bases separating them. The CDR3 nucleotides read TGTGCCATGTGGGGCTCTGAAAACTACGAGCAGTACTTC. Translation gives CAMWGSENYEQYF. Full variable domain (missing parts from reference TRBV7-3 and TRBJ2-7): GAGVSQTPSNKVTEKGKYVELRCDPISGHTALYWYRQSLGQGPEFLIYFQGTGAADDSGLPNDRFFAVRPEGSVSTLKIQRTERGDSAVYLCAMWGSENYEQYFGPGTRLTVT.

This chain connects TRBV7-2 to TRBJ1-1; D is ambiguous. CDR1 is SGHTA, CDR2 FQGNSA, per germline. V was cut by 7 bases and J by 2 bases, with 11 bases left in between. The CDR3 contains 13 residues. The CDR3 sequence is CASKLKVNTEAFF. CDR3 coding DNA: TGTGCCAGCAAGCTTAAGGTCAACACTGAAGCTTTCTTT.

The V gene is TRBV6-2 or TRBV6-3, the J gene TRBJ2-7, with D perhaps TRBD2 (5 bases). This CDR3 is built from 14 residues. V lost 4 bases and J lost 3, with 13 bases in between. CDR1 and CDR2 from the germline V gene are MNHEY and SVGEGT. The CDR3 DNA reads as TGTGCCAGCAGTTCCTTTGGAGCGGTCTACGAGCAGTACTTC. Translating it yields CASSSFGAVYEQYF.

The V gene is TRBV9, the J gene TRBJ2-2; no reliable D call. With 3 bases removed from V and 6 bases from J, the gap between germline ends came to 6 bases. Germline-derived CDR1 and CDR2 are SGDLS and YYNGEE. This CDR3 has 12 residues. The CDR3 nucleotides read TGTGCCAGCAGCGCTGGCCCCGGGGAGCTGTTTTTT. Residues: CASSAGPGELFF.